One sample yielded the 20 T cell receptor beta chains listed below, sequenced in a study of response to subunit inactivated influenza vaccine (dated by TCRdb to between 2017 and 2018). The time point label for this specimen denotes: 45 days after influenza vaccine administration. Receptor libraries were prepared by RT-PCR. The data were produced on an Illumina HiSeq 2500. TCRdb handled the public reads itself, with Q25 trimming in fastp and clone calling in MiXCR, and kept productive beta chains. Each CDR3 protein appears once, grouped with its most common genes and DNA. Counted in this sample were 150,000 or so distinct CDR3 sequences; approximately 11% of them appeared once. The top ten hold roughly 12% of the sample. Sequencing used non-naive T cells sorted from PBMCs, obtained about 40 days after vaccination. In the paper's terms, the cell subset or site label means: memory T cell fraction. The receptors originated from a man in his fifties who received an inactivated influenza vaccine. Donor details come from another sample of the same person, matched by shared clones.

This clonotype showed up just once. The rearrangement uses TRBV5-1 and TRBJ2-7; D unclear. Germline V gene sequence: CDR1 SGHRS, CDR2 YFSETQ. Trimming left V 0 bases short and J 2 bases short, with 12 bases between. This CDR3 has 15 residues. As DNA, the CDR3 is TGCGCCAGCAGCTTGGGGACGGGCACTACCTACGAGCAGTACTTC. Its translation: CASSLGTGTTYEQYF.

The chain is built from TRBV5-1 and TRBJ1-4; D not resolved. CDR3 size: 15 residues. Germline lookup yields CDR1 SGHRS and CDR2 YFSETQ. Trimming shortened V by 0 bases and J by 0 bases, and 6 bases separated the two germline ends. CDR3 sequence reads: CASSLVGSTNEKLFF. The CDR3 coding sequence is TGCGCCAGCAGCTTGGTAGGGTCAACTAATGAAAAACTGTTTTTT.

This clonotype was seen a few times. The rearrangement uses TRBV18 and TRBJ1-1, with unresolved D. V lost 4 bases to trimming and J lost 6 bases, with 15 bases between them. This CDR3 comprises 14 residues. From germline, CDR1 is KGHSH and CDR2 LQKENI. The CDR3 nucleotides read TGTGCCAGCTCACTGGGCGTTGAAAACGCTGAAGCTTTCTTT. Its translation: CASSLGVENAEAFF.

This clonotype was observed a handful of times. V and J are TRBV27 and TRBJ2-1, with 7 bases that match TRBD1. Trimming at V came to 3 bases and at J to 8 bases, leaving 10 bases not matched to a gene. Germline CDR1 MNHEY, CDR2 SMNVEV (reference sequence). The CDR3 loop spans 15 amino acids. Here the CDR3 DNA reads TGTGCCAGCAGTTTTTCGACAGGGCCCTGGGATGAGCAGTTCTTC. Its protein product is CASSFSTGPWDEQFF.

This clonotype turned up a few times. This CDR3 reads CASSFGGTEQFF. The CDR3 DNA is TGTGCCAGCAGTTTTGGCGGGACCGAGCAGTTCTTC. The chain joins TRBV27 to TRBJ2-1; D possibly corresponds to TRBD2 (6 bases). The CDR3 runs 12 residues. Trimming stripped 3 bases from V and 10 bases from J, with 10 bases between. Looked up from germline, CDR1 is MNHEY and CDR2 is SMNVEV (reference sequence).

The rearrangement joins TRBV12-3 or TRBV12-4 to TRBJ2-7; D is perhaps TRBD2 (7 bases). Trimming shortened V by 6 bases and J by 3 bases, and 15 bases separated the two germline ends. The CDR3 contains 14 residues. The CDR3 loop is CASSLQGGYYEQYF. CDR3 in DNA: TGTGCCAGCAGCCTACAGGGAGGGTACTACGAGCAGTACTTC.

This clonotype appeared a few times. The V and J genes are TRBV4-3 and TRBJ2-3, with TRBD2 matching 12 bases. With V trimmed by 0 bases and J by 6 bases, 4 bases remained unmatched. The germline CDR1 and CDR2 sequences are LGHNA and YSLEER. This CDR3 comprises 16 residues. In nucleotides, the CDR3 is TGCGCCAGCAGCCAAGAAACTAGCGGGGGGCGGGATACGCAGTATTTT. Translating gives CASSQETSGGRDTQYF.

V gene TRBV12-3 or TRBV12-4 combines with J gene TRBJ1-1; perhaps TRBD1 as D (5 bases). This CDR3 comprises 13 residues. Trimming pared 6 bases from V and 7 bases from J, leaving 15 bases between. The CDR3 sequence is CASSPGTTLEAFF. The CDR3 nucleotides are TGTGCCAGCAGCCCCGGGACGACTCTTGAAGCTTTCTTT.

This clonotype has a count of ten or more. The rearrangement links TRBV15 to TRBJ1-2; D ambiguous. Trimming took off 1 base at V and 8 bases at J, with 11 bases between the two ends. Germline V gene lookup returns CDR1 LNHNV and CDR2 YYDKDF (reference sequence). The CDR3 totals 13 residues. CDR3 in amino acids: CATSRAKKAGYTF. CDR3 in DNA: TGTGCCACCAGCAGAGCCAAAAAGGCCGGCTACACCTTC.

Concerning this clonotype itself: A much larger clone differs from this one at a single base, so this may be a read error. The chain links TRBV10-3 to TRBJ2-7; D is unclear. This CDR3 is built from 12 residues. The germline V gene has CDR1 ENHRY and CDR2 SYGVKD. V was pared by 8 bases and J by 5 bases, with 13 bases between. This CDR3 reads CAIAEPGDEQYF. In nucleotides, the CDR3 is TGTGCCATCGCGGAACCTGGCGACGAGCAGTACTTC.

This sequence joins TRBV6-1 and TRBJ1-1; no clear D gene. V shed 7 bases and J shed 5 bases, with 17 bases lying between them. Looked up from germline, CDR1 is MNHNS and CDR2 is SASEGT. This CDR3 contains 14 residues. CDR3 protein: CASTVTLGGTEAFF. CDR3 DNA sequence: TGTGCCAGCACCGTGACACTTGGAGGGACTGAAGCTTTCTTT.

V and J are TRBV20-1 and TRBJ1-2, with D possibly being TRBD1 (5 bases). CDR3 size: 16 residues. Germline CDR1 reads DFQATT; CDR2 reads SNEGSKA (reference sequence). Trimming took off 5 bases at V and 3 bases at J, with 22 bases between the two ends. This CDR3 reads CSAHIPRGARDYGYTF. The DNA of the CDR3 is TGCAGTGCTCATATACCAAGAGGGGCGAGGGACTATGGCTACACCTTC.

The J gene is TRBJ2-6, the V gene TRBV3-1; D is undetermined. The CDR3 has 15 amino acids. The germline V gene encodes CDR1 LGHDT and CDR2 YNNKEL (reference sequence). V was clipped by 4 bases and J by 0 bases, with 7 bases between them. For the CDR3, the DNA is TGTGCCAGCAGCCCGGTGAACTCTGGGGCCAACGTCCTGACTTTC. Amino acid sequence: CASSPVNSGANVLTF.

Written as DNA, the CDR3 is TGCAGTGCCGCGAGGACTAGCGGGAAACGCGAGCAGTACTTC. This gives the protein CSAARTSGKREQYF. This chain joins TRBV20-1 and TRBJ2-7, with 12 bases lining up with TRBD2. CDR1 and CDR2 from the germline V gene are DFQATT and SNEGSKA (reference sequence). This CDR3 region has 14 residues. Trimming removed 6 bases from V and 6 bases from J; junction bases left unmatched: 9.

The CDR3 sequence is CASLSDVAAKNIQYF. The CDR3 DNA sequence: TGTGCCAGCTTAAGTGACGTGGCGGCCAAAAACATTCAGTACTTC. The chain carries TRBV7-2 and TRBJ2-4; D is uncertain. The CDR3 extends over 15 amino acids. Trimming left V 8 bases short and J 1 base short, with 15 bases between. CDR1 SGHTA and CDR2 FQGNSA come from the germline V gene.

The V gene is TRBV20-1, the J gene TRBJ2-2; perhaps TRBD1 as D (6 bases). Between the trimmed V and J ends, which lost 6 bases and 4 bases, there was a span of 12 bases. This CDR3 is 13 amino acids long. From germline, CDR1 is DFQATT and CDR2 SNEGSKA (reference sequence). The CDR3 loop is CSASRGGTGELFF. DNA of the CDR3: TGCAGTGCCTCCAGGGGCGGCACCGGGGAGCTGTTTTTT.

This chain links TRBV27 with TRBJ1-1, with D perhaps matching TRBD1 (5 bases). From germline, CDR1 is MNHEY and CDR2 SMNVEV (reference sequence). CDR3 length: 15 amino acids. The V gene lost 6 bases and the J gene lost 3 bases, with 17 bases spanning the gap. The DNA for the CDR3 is TGTGCCAGCAGCATGTGGGGGGGGAGCTACACTGAAGCTTTCTTT. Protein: CASSMWGGSYTEAFF.

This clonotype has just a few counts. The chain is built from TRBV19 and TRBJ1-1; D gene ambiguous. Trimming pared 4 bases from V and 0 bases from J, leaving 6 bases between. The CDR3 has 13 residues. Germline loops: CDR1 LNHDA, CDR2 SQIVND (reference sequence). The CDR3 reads CASSTLVNTEAFF. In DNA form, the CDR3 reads TGTGCCAGTAGTACTTTGGTGAACACTGAAGCTTTCTTT.

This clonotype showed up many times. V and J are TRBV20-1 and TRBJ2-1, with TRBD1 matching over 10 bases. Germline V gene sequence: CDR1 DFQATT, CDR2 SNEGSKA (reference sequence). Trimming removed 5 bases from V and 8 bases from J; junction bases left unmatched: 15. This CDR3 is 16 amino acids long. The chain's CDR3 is CSAFLIRDRGLDEQFF. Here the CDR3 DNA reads TGCAGTGCTTTCCTAATTCGGGACAGGGGTCTTGATGAGCAGTTCTTC.

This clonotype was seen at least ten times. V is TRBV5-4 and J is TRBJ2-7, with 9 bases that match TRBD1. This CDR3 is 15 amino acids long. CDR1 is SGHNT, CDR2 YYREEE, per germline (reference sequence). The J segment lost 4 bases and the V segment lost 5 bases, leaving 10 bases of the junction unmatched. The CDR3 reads CASSLPGQGVYEQYF. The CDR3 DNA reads TGTGCCAGCAGTCTGCCGGGACAGGGAGTGTACGAGCAGTACTTC.